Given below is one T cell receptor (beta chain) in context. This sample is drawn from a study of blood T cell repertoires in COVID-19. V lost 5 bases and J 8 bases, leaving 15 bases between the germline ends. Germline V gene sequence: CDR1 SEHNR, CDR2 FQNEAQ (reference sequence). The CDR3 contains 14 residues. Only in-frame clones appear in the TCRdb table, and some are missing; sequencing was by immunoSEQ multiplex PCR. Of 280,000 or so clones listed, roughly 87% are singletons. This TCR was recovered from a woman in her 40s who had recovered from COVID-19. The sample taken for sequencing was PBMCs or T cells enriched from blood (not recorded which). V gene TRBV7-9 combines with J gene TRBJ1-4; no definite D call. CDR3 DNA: TGTGCCAGCAGCGTTGGACGGGGAACGGAAAAACTGTTTTTT. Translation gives CASSVGRGTEKLFF.